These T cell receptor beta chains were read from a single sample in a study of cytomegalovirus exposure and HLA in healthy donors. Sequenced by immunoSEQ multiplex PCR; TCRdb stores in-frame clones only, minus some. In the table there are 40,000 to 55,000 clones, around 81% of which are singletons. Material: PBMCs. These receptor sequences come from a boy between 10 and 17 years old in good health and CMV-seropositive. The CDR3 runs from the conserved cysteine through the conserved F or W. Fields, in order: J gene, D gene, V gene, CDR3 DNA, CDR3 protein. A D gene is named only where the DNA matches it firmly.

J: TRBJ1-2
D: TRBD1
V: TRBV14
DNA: TGTGCCAGCAGCCAAGAATTCGCTACAGGGGCCTCTACGCGGGGCTACACCTTC
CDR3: CASSQEFATGASTRGYTF

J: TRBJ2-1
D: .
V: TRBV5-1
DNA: TGCGCCAGCAGCCCCTCTGGAGGGGACTACAATGAGCAGTTCTTC
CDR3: CASSPSGGDYNEQFF

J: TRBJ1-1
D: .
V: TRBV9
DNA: TGTGCCAGCAGCGCCACCGGGATCATGAACACTGAAGCTTTCTTT
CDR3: CASSATGIMNTEAFF

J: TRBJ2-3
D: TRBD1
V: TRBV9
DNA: TGTGCCAGCAGCCCCAGGGGGCTTGTAGATACGCAGTATTTT
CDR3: CASSPRGLVDTQYF

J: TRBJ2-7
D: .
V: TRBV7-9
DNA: TGTGCCAGCAGCCCCCGACCCGACAGGTATGACCGCGAGCAGTACTTC
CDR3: CASSPRPDRYDREQYF

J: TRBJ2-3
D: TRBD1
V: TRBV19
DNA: TGTGCCAGTCGTACAGGGGATTCCACAGATACGCAGTATTTT
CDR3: CASRTGDSTDTQYF

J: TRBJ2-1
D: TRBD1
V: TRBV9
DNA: TGTGCCAGCAGCGTCCCGGGACAGGGTCCGTACAATGAGCAGTTCTTC
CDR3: CASSVPGQGPYNEQFF

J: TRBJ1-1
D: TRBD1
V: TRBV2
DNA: TGTGCCAGCAGCACTGGACAGGGGGTAATAACTGAAGCTTTCTTT
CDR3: CASSTGQGVITEAFF

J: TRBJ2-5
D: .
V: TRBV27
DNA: TGTGCCAGCAGTCCTCCGGGCGGGGTAGGGGAGACCCAGTACTTC
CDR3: CASSPPGGVGETQYF

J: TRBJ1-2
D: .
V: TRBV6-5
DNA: TGTGCCAGCAGTTACGGGCCGAACTATGGCTACACCTTC
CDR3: CASSYGPNYGYTF

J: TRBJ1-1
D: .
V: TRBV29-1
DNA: TGCAGCGTTGGGCTCCAGGCCTTGAACACTGAAGCTTTCTTT
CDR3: CSVGLQALNTEAFF

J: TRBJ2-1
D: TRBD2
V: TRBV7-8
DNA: TGTGCCAGCAGCCTGTTGGGCGGGGGGTACAATGAGCAGTTCTTC
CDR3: CASSLLGGGYNEQFF

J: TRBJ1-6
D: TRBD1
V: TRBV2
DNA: TGTGCCAGCAGTGTTCAGGGGGGTAATTCACCCCTCCACTTT
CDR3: CASSVQGGNSPLHF